This T cell receptor beta chain comes out of a study of T-cell memory formation after mild COVID-19. Germline CDR1 reads DFQATT; CDR2 reads SNEGSKA (reference sequence). The length of the CDR3 is 13 residues. Between the trimmed V and J ends, which lost 6 bases and 4 bases, there was a span of 14 bases. One entry per CDR3 protein, called by TCRdb with MiXCR from the 5' RACE reads. In the table there are about 150,000 distinct CDR3 sequences, around 27% of which are singletons. This sequence was found in an adult woman who had mild COVID-19 (a few samples of this study predate the infection). Cell type and time point are not known. The rearrangement uses TRBV20-1 and TRBJ2-3, with D possibly being TRBD2 (6 bases). The sample consisted of PBMCs or a T cell subset sorted from them (not recorded which). For the CDR3, the DNA is TGCAGTGCCAGACTAGGGTTGCCAGATACGCAGTATTTT. Translation: CSARLGLPDTQYF.